Shown below are 32 T cell receptor beta chains from a single sample sequenced in a study of read filtering for tumor transcriptome and immune sequencing. From 350 to 500 ng of RNA, a library with molecular barcoded alpha/delta and beta/gamma adaptors was made. TCRdb re-analysed the reads in MiXCR, keeping a single row per CDR3 protein. The sample holds over 20,000 distinct CDR3 sequences, about 13% seen once. The sequencing sample was made of a population of CD138-negative cells sorted from bone marrow. Receptors originate from a donor at least 40 years old with multiple myeloma.

The sample holds many counts of this clonotype. The V call is TRBV9, the J call TRBJ2-7; 10 nucleotides align to TRBD2. The germline V gene has CDR1 SGDLS and CDR2 YYNGEE. Germline trimming cut 0 bases from V and 2 bases from J; bases unmatched to any gene: 5. The CDR3 has 16 residues. CDR3 nucleotides: TGTGCCAGCAGCGTAGGGACTAGCGGTCCCCCCTACGAGCAGTACTTC. Protein: CASSVGTSGPPYEQYF.

Concerning this clonotype: One end of the junction is discordant with germline, which a read error may explain. The V and J genes are TRBV7-7 and TRBJ2-5; weak D call: TRBD2 (5 bases). CDR1 is SSHAT and CDR2 is FNYEAQ in the germline V gene (reference sequence). The CDR3 consists of 13 residues. CDR3 sequence (DNA): TGTGCCAGCGCGGGTGGATCGCAAGAGACCCAGAACTTC. Its protein product is CASAGGSQETQNF.

This clonotype was counted at least ten times. The CDR3: CASSPGTSVNEQFF. In DNA form, the CDR3 reads TGTGCCAGCAGTCCCGGGACTAGCGTTAATGAGCAGTTCTTC. This rearrangement joins TRBV2 to TRBJ2-1, with 10 bases matching TRBD2. The CDR3 runs to 14 residues. V trimming: 5 bases; J trimming: 7 bases; junction bases outside the gene matches: 5. CDR1 is SNHLY and CDR2 is FYNNEI in the germline V gene.

There are a few counts of this clonotype. The rearrangement joins TRBV18 to TRBJ2-3; D remains unclear. The CDR3 length is 13 residues. Germline V gene sequence: CDR1 KGHSH, CDR2 LQKENI. Trimming took 2 bases from V and 4 from J, leaving 7 bases between them. The CDR3 sequence: CASSPNGADTQYF. The DNA for the CDR3 is TGTGCCAGCTCACCAAATGGCGCAGATACGCAGTATTTT.

This clonotype appeared a few times. This sequence is one base from a far larger clone and is likely a read error. The CDR3 is CASSHGHTVTDTQYF. The CDR3 DNA is TGTGCCAGCAGCCACGGACATACTGTCACAGATACGCAGTATTTT. The chain has TRBV4-2 and TRBJ2-3; tentatively, D is TRBD1 (5 bases). The V end was cut by 3 bases, the J end by 2 bases, with 12 bases between. Germline CDR1 LGHNA, CDR2 YNFKEQ. This CDR3 contains 15 residues.

Comments on this clonotype: This may come from a read error, since a much larger clone is one base off. V gene TRBV29-1 combines with J gene TRBJ2-7, with D tentatively TRBD2 (6 bases). The V end lost 8 bases, the J end lost 3 bases, and 20 bases lay between the germline ends. Germline CDR1 and CDR2: SQVTM and ANQGSEA. The CDR3 is 14 residues long. The CDR3 DNA reads as TGCAGCTCCTCGAAGGGGACTCAAAACTACGAGCAGTACTTC. It yields the protein CSSSKGTQNYEQYF.

Many counts were recorded for this clonotype. The V gene is TRBV20-1, the J gene TRBJ1-4, with a possible D match to TRBD1 (6 bases). V gave up 6 bases and J gave up 6 bases, with 20 bases separating them. CDR1 and CDR2 from the germline V gene are DFQATT and SNEGSKA (reference sequence). This CDR3 is built from 15 residues. CDR3 in amino acids: CSARGRVGGHEKLFF. The CDR3 DNA sequence: TGCAGTGCCAGGGGCAGGGTAGGAGGGCATGAAAAACTGTTTTTT.

The chain employs TRBV19 and TRBJ2-6; either TRBD1 or TRBD2 may supply D (5 bases each). Looked up from germline, CDR1 is LNHDA and CDR2 is SQIVND (reference sequence). Trimming took off 7 bases at V and 0 bases at J, with 16 bases between the two ends. The CDR3 has 17 residues. The CDR3 DNA follows: TGTGCCAGTATGGACCCCGGGGCTAGCTCTGGGGCCAACGTCCTGACTTTC. Translating it yields CASMDPGASSGANVLTF.

This clonotype was detected ten times or more. The chain links TRBV20-1 to TRBJ2-4; tentative D call: TRBD2 (5 bases). Germline V gene sequence: CDR1 DFQATT, CDR2 SNEGSKA (reference sequence). V was clipped by 5 bases and J by 8 bases, with 10 bases between them. The CDR3 length is 11 residues. The CDR3, as DNA: TGCAGTGCTCGTCCGAGGGACATTCAGTACTTC. The encoded protein is CSARPRDIQYF.

V gene TRBV13 combines with J gene TRBJ1-1, with D perhaps matching TRBD1 (5 bases). Germline-derived CDR1 and CDR2 are PRHDT and FYEKMQ (reference sequence). V was cut by 5 bases and J by 0 bases, with 10 bases left in between. CDR3 length equals 14 residues. The chain's CDR3 is CASSPGGMNTEAFF. CDR3 in DNA: TGTGCCAGCAGCCCCGGGGGGATGAACACTGAAGCTTTCTTT.

This clonotype was seen repeatedly, ten times or more. The chain employs TRBV7-9 and TRBJ2-7; weak D call: TRBD1 (8 bases). The CDR3 extends over 16 amino acids. Germline CDR1 is SEHNR and CDR2 is FQNEAQ (reference sequence). V was shortened by 7 bases and J by 4 bases, with 23 bases between the two germline ends. The CDR3 DNA reads as TGTGCCAGCACCCTCCAAGGGGGGGACAGGCCATACGAGCAGTACTTC. Translation gives CASTLQGGDRPYEQYF.

The table lists this clonotype with many counts. V usage is TRBV9 and J usage is TRBJ1-1; D perhaps matches TRBD1 (6 bases). The CDR3 spans 16 residues. The V gene's germline CDR1 is SGDLS and CDR2 YYNGEE. Trimming took off 4 bases at V and 4 bases at J, with 20 bases between the two ends. CDR3 amino acids: CASSYSPGQIGTEAFF. Written as DNA, the CDR3 is TGTGCCAGCAGCTACTCCCCCGGACAGATCGGCACTGAAGCTTTCTTT.

This clonotype came up a few times. The chain carries TRBV18 and TRBJ2-7, with D maybe TRBD1 (6 bases). V gave up 3 bases and J gave up 3 bases, with 18 bases separating them. CDR3 length: 16 residues. Germline V gene lookup returns CDR1 KGHSH and CDR2 LQKENI. CDR3 residues: CASSPGLGAGDYEQYF. The CDR3 DNA reads as TGTGCCAGCTCACCGGGGCTCGGAGCAGGGGACTACGAGCAGTACTTC.

Many counts were recorded for this clonotype. At one end the junction does not follow the germline gene, possibly because of a read error. The rearrangement links TRBV3-1 to TRBJ2-7; 7 nucleotides align to TRBD2. The CDR3 length is 13 residues. CDR1 is LGHDT, CDR2 YNNKEL, per germline (reference sequence). Here the CDR3 reads CASSHSRDYQQYF. The CDR3, as DNA: TGTGCCAGCAGCCACAGCCGGGACTACCAGCAGTACTTC.

This clonotype was seen ten or more times. The CDR3, as DNA: TGCAGTGCTAGAGCTCGGGCAGGGAACCACGAGCAGTACTTC. Translating gives CSARARAGNHEQYF. The J gene is TRBJ2-7, the V gene TRBV20-1; possible D gene TRBD1, 5 bases. Trimming left V 1 base short and J 5 bases short, with 15 bases between. The CDR3 is 14 residues long. From germline, CDR1 is DFQATT and CDR2 SNEGSKA (reference sequence).

Of note for this clonotype: A much bigger clone sits one base away, suggesting this may be a read error. The V and J genes are TRBV20-1 and TRBJ2-5; TRBD1 is a possible D gene (6 bases). The CDR3 has 13 residues. Germline loops: CDR1 DFQATT, CDR2 SNEGSKA (reference sequence). Here the CDR3 DNA reads TGCAGTGCTGGACAGAGGGCGCGAGAGACCCAGTGCTTC. As protein: CSAGQRARETQCF.

To note about this clonotype: A much larger clone lies one base from this, so it may be a read error. The chain is built from TRBV29-1 and TRBJ2-5; D possibly corresponds to TRBD1 (6 bases). Germline V CDR1 and CDR2: SQVTM, ANQGSEA. Trimming took off 8 bases at V and 2 bases at J, with 15 bases between the two ends. The CDR3 runs 13 residues. In DNA form, the CDR3 reads TGCAGCCCCTCTGAGGACAGACAAGAGACCCAGTACTTC. Its protein is CSPSEDRQETQYF.

Ten or more counts support this clonotype. The CDR3 sequence is CASRETQASHQPQHF. CDR3 DNA: TGTGCCAGCAGAGAGACCCAAGCAAGCCATCAGCCCCAGCATTTT. This rearrangement joins TRBV2 to TRBJ1-5; D is undetermined. The CDR3 contains 15 residues. The germline CDR1 and CDR2 sequences are SNHLY and FYNNEI. V lost 6 bases and J 5 bases, leaving 17 bases between the germline ends.

This clonotype was found many times. The chain carries TRBV7-7 and TRBJ2-1; 7 bases map to TRBD1. The CDR3 spans 14 residues. The trim removed 1 base at V and 8 bases at J, leaving 5 bases unmatched. Germline V lookup: CDR1 SSHAT, CDR2 FNYEAQ (reference sequence). CDR3 sequence (DNA): TGTGCCAGCAGCTTAGGGACAGGACTGGATGAGCAGTTCTTC. Its protein product is CASSLGTGLDEQFF.

This clonotype was seen a handful of times. This CDR3 reads CASQNRVRNTGELFF. The CDR3, as DNA: TGTGCCAGTCAAAACAGGGTCAGGAACACCGGGGAGCTGTTTTTT. V gene TRBV7-2 combines with J gene TRBJ2-2, with D possibly TRBD1 on 6 matching bases. Germline V gene sequence: CDR1 SGHTA, CDR2 FQGNSA. V was clipped by 9 bases and J by 1 base, with 15 bases between them. This CDR3 comprises 15 residues. Together with reference TRBV7-2 and TRBJ2-2, the CDR3 gives the full variable domain: GAGVSQSPSNKVTEKGKDVELRCDPISGHTALYWYRQSLGQGLEFLIYFQGNSAPDKSGLPSDRFSAERTGGSVSTLTIQRTQQEDSAVYLCASQNRVRNTGELFFGEGSRLTVL.

At least ten counts were recorded for this clonotype. DNA for the CDR3: TGTGCCTGGTTAAAGGAGCAAGAGACCCAGTACTTC. Encoded protein: CAWLKEQETQYF. The chain uses TRBV30 and TRBJ2-5; the D is unclear. V was pared by 5 bases and J by 2 bases, with 9 bases between. This CDR3 has 12 residues. Germline CDR1 reads GTSNPN; CDR2 reads SVGIG (reference sequence).

Many counts were recorded for this clonotype. V and J are TRBV20-1 and TRBJ2-5, with 14 positions matching TRBD2. Per the germline V gene, CDR1 is DFQATT and CDR2 is SNEGSKA (reference sequence). The trim removed 5 bases at V and 4 bases at J, leaving 6 bases unmatched. CDR3 length equals 15 residues. This chain's CDR3 is CSAGRGTSGRETQYF. In DNA, the CDR3 is TGCAGTGCTGGCCGGGGGACTAGCGGGAGAGAGACCCAGTACTTC.

As concerns this clonotype: Since a far larger clone is one base different, this is likely a read error. This chain links TRBV5-8 with TRBJ2-1, with TRBD2 matching 14 bases. Germline CDR1 and CDR2: SGHTS and YDEGEE. The CDR3 is made up of 18 amino acids. CDR3 in amino acids: CASSATGTSGSSCNEQFF. CDR3 coding DNA: TGTGCCAGCAGCGCCACCGGGACTAGCGGGAGTTCCTGCAATGAGCAGTTCTTC.

This clonotype was seen at least ten times. The chain employs TRBV27 and TRBJ2-3; TRBD2 agrees at 7 bases. The CDR3 length is 14 residues. CDR1 MNHEY and CDR2 SMNVEV come from the germline V gene (reference sequence). V lost 2 bases to trimming and J lost 1 base; unmatched junction nucleotides: 0. CDR3 in amino acids: CASSLLAGTDTQYF. The CDR3, as DNA: TGTGCCAGCAGTTTACTAGCGGGCACAGATACGCAGTATTTT.

In its sample, this clonotype was seen many times. The rearrangement uses TRBV20-1 and TRBJ2-3; D possibly corresponds to TRBD1 (6 bases). V lost 6 bases to trimming and J lost 0 bases, with 10 bases between them. CDR3 length equals 13 residues. Looked up from germline, CDR1 is DFQATT and CDR2 is SNEGSKA (reference sequence). The CDR3 region has the DNA TGCAGTGCGCGGACAGCTAGCACAGATACGCAGTATTTT. Its protein product is CSARTASTDTQYF.

The chain couples TRBV28 to TRBJ2-2; 9 nucleotides agree with TRBD1. The V segment lost 3 bases and the J segment 8 bases; nucleotides outside the gene matches: 7. The CDR3 sequence is 15 residues long. Germline V lookup: CDR1 MDHEN, CDR2 SYDVKM. The CDR3 coding sequence is TGTGCCAGCAGTTTTACCGGGACAGGGACAGGGGAGCTGTTTTTT. Protein product: CASSFTGTGTGELFF.

This chain uses TRBV20-1 with TRBJ2-7; TRBD2 matches 13 bases. Germline loops: CDR1 DFQATT, CDR2 SNEGSKA (reference sequence). The CDR3 totals 16 residues. J gave up 6 bases and V 3 bases, and 11 bases lay outside the gene matches. CDR3 bases: TGCAGTGCTAGGTTCACACTAGCGGGAGGGCCCGGCGAGCAGTACTTC. Protein: CSARFTLAGGPGEQYF.

At least ten counts were recorded for this clonotype. This chain links TRBV7-9 with TRBJ2-7, with a weak D call TRBD1 (7 bases). V was trimmed by 5 bases and J by 7 bases, leaving 21 bases between them. This CDR3 spans 15 amino acids. From germline, CDR1 is SEHNR and CDR2 FQNEAQ (reference sequence). The CDR3 sequence: CASSLDGGGAEEQYF. CDR3 coding DNA: TGTGCCAGCAGCCTCGATGGAGGGGGCGCGGAAGAGCAGTACTTC.

There are many counts of this clonotype. The rearrangement joins TRBV7-9 to TRBJ2-3, with a possible D match to TRBD2 (7 bases). Trimming stripped 3 bases from V and 4 bases from J, with 14 bases between. The germline V gene encodes CDR1 SEHNR and CDR2 FQNEAQ (reference sequence). The length of the CDR3 is 15 residues. CDR3 region: CASSFPTGGPDTQYF. As DNA, the CDR3 is TGTGCCAGCAGCTTCCCCACGGGGGGCCCAGATACGCAGTATTTT.

There are a few counts of this clonotype. A much larger clone differs from this one at a single base, so this may be a read error. This chain joins TRBV28 and TRBJ2-3, with D tentatively TRBD2 (5 bases). The CDR3 runs 13 residues. Looked up from germline, CDR1 is MDHEN and CDR2 is SYDVKM. Trimming cost V 4 bases and J 4 bases, with 9 bases left between them. The CDR3 reads CASSYDGADTQYF. The CDR3 region has the DNA TGTGCCAGCAGTTACGACGGGGCAGATACGCAGTATTTT.

Concerning this clonotype: The junction departs from germline at one end; a sequencing error may be responsible. V and J are TRBV10-3 and TRBJ1-5, with D possibly matching TRBD1 (5 bases). CDR3 length equals 14 residues. Germline values: CDR1 ENHRY, CDR2 SYGVKD. The CDR3 region has the DNA TGTGCCATCAGTGCAAACAGGTCTAATCAGCCCCGGCATTTT. It is translated as CAISANRSNQPRHF.

In its sample, this clonotype was seen many times. CDR3 loop: CASSREDRNQPQHF. DNA for the CDR3: TGCGCCAGCAGCCGAGAGGACAGGAACCAGCCCCAGCATTTT. The V and J genes are TRBV4-1 and TRBJ1-5; 7 bases are a match to TRBD1. Germline V lookup: CDR1 MGHRA, CDR2 YSYEKL. J was trimmed by 7 bases and V by 4 bases; bases with no gene match: 7. The CDR3 totals 14 residues.